This T cell receptor beta chain was sequenced during a study of blood T cells in healthy people across ages. This CDR3 spans 14 amino acids. The V and J ends lost 6 bases and 0 bases respectively, with 9 bases between them. The germline V gene has CDR1 MNHEY and CDR2 SVGAGI. The sample holds many counts of this clonotype. A second about 6 to 12 cycle PCR used barcoded and J-beta primers. Each CDR3 protein gets one entry after TCRdb re-called the 5' RACE reads with MiXCR. The data show 580,000 or so distinct CDR3 sequences, with 47% seen just once and 20% to 25% held by the top ten. The sample taken for sequencing was blood. The sequence was collected from a man aged 80 or over in good health. The genes are TRBV6-5 and TRBJ1-5, with D perhaps matching TRBD1 (6 bases). In DNA form, the CDR3 reads TGTGCCAGCAGAATGACAGGTAGCAATCAGCCCCAGCATTTT. Its translation: CASRMTGSNQPQHF.